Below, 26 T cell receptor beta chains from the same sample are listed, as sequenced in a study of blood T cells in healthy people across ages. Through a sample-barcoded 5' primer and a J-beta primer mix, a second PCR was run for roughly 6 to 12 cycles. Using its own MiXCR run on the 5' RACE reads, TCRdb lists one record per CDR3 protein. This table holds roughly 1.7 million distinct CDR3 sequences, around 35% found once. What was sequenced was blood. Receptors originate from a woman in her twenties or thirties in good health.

CDR3: CASSTRDRGSPLHF. The CDR3 DNA reads TGCGCCAGCAGCACCCGGGACAGGGGATCACCCCTCCACTTT. The J gene is TRBJ1-6, the V gene TRBV5-1; 10 nucleotides agree with TRBD1. The CDR3 spans 14 residues. Looked up from germline, CDR1 is SGHRS and CDR2 is YFSETQ. The J segment lost 10 bases and the V segment lost 4 bases, leaving 5 bases of the junction unmatched.

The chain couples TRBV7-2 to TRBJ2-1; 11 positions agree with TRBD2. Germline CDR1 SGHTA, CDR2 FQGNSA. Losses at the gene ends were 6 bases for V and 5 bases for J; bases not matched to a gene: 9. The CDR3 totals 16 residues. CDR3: CASSVFSGRGNNEQFF. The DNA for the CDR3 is TGTGCCAGCAGTGTCTTTAGCGGGAGGGGCAACAATGAGCAGTTCTTC.

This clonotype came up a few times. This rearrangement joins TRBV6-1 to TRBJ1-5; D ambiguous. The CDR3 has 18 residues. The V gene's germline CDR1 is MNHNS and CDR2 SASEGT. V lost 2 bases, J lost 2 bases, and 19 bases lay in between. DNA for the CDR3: TGTGCCAGCAGTGAAAGAAAGCCGGGCCCCCTAGGCAATCAGCCCCAGCATTTT. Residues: CASSERKPGPLGNQPQHF.

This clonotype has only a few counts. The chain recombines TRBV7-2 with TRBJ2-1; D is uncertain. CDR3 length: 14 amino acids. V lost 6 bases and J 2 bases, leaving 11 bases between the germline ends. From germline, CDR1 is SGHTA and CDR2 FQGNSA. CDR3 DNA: TGTGCCAGCAGTTTCATCGGTACCTACAATGAGCAGTTCTTC. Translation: CASSFIGTYNEQFF.

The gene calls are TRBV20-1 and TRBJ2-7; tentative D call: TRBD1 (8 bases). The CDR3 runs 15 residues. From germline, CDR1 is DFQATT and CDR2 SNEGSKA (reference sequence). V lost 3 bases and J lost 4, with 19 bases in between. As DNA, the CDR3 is TGCAGTGCTAGTGGGGAGACAGGGGAGGGGTACGAGCAGTACTTC. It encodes CSASGETGEGYEQYF.

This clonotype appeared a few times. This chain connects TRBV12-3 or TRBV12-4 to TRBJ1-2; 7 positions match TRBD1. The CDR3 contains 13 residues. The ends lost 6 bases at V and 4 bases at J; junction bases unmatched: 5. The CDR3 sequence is CASSDGTAYGYTF. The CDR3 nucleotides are TGTGCCAGCAGCGACGGGACAGCCTATGGCTACACCTTC.

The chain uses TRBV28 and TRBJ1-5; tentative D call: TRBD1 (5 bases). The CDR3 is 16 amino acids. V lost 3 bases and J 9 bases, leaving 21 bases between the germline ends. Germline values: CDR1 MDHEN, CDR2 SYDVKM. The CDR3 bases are TGTGCCAGCAGTTTCCAAAGTGGTGCCGCGGGACGGCCCCAGCATTTT. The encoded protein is CASSFQSGAAGRPQHF.

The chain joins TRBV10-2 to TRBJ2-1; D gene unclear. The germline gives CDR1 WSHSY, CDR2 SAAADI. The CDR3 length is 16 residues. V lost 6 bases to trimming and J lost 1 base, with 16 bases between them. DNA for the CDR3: TGCGCCAGCAGCCCGTGGGTGGGTGGGTCCTACAATGAGCAGTTCTTC. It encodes CASSPWVGGSYNEQFF.

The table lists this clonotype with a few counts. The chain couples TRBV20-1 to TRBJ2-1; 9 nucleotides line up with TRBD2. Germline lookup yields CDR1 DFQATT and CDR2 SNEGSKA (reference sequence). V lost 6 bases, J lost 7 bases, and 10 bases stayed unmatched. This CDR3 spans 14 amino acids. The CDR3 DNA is TGCAGTGCAGGGCAGGGACTAGCCGATAATGAGCAGTTCTTC. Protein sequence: CSAGQGLADNEQFF.

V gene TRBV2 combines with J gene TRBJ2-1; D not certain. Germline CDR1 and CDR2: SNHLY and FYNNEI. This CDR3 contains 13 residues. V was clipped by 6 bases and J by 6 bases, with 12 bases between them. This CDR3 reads CASRNEVGNEQFF. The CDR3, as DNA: TGTGCCAGCAGGAATGAGGTGGGCAATGAGCAGTTCTTC.

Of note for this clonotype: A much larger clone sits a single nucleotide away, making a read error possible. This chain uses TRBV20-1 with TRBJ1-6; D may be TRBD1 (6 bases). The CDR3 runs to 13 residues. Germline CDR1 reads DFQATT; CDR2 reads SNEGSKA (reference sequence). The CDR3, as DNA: TGCAGTGCTAGTATGGGGGCGAATTCACCCCGCCACTTT. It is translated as CSASMGANSPRHF.

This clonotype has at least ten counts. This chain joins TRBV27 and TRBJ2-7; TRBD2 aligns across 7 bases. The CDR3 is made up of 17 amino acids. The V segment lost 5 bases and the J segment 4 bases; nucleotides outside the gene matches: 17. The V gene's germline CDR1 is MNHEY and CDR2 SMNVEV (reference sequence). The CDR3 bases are TGTGCCAGCAGTCCGCCGGGAGCGGGACTGGGCCTATACGAGCAGTACTTC. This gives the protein CASSPPGAGLGLYEQYF.

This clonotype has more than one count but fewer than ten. CDR3 nucleotides: TGTGCCAGCAGCTACGACAGGGACAATGAGCAGTTCTTC. Its translation: CASSYDRDNEQFF. The chain joins TRBV7-3 to TRBJ2-1, with 7 bases lining up with TRBD1. The ends lost 4 bases at V and 5 bases at J; junction bases unmatched: 2. CDR1 and CDR2 (germline): SGHTA, FQGTGA. This CDR3 is 13 amino acids long.

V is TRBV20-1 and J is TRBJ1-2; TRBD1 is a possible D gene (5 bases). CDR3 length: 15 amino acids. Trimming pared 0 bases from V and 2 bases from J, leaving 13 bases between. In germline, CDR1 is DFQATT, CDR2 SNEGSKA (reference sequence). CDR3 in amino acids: CSARDPGRANYGYTF. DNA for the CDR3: TGCAGTGCTAGAGATCCGGGCAGGGCGAACTATGGCTACACCTTC.

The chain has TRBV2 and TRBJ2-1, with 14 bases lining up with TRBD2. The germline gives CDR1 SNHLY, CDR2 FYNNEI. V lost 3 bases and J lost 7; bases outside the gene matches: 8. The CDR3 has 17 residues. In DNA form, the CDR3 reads TGTGCCAGCAGTGATGCAGGGACTAGCGGGAGCTCTAATGAGCAGTTCTTC. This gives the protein CASSDAGTSGSSNEQFF.

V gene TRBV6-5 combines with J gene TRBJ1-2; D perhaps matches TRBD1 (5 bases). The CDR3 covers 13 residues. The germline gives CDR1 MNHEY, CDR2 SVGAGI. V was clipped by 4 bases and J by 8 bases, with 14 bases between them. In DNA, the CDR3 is TGTGCCAGCAGTTCGGACTGGGGCGGCGGCTACACCTTC. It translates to CASSSDWGGGYTF.

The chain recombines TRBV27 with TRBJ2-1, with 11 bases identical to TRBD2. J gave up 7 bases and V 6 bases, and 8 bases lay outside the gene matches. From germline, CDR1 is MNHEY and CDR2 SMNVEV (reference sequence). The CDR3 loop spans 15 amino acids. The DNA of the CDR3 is TGTGCCAGCAGCCTACTAGCGGGAGCGGATAATGAGCAGTTCTTC. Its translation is CASSLLAGADNEQFF.

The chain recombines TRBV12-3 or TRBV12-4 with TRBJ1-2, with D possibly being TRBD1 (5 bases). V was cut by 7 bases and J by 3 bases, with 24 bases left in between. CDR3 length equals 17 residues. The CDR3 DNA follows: TGTGCCAGCAAGGGCCGGGACTTCAGCTTAGGGGACTATGGCTACACCTTC. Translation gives CASKGRDFSLGDYGYTF.

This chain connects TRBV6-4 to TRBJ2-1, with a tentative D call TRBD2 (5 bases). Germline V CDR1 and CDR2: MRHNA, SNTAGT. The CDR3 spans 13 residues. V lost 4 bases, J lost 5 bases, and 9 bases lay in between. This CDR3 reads CASSVLVDNEQFF. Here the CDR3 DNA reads TGTGCCAGCAGTGTACTAGTTGACAATGAGCAGTTCTTC.

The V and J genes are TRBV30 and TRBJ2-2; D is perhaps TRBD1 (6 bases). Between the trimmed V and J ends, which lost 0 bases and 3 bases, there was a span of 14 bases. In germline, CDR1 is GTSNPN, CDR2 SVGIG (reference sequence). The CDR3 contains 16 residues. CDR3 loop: CAWSVFQGLDTGELFF. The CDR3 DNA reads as TGTGCCTGGAGTGTATTTCAGGGGCTCGACACCGGGGAGCTGTTTTTT.

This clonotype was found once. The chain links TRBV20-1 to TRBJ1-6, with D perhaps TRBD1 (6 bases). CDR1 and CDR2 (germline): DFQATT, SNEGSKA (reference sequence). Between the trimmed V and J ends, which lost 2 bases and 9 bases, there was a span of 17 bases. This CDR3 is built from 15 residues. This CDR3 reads CSARPGHQFISPLHF. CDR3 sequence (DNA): TGCAGTGCTAGACCGGGACACCAATTTATTTCACCCCTCCACTTT.

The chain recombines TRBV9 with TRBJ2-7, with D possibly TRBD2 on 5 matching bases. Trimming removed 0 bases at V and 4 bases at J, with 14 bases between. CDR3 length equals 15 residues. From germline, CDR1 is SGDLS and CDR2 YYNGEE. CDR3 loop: CASSVGQASGYEQYF. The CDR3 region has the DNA TGTGCCAGCAGCGTAGGGCAGGCCAGCGGATACGAGCAGTACTTC.

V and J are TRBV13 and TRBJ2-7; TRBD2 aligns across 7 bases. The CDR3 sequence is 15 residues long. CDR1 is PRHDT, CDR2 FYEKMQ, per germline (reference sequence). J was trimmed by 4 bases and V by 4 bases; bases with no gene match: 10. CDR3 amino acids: CASSSTAGFGYEQYF. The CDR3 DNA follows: TGTGCCAGCAGCTCGACAGCGGGATTCGGGTACGAGCAGTACTTC.

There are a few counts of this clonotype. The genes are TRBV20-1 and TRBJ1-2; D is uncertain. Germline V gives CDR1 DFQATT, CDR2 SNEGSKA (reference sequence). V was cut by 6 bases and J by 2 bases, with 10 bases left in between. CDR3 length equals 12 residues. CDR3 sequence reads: CSAPPENYGYTF. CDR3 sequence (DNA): TGCAGTGCCCCCCCGGAGAACTATGGCTACACCTTC.

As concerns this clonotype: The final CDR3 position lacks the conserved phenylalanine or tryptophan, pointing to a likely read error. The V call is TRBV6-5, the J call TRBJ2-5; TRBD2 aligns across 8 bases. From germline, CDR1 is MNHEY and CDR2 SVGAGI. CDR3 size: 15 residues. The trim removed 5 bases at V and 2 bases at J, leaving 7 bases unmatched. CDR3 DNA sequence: TGTGCCAGCAGTCCGGGACTAGGGGGACAAGAGACCCAGTACTCC. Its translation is CASSPGLGGQETQYS.

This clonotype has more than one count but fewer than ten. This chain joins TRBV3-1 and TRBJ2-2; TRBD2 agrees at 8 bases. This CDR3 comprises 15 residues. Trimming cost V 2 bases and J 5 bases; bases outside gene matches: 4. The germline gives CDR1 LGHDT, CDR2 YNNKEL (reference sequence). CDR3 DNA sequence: TGTGCCAGCAGCCAACACGAGCGGGAGACCGGGGAGCTGTTTTTT. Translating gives CASSQHERETGELFF. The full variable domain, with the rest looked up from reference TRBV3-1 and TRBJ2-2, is DTAVSQTPKYLVTQMGNDKSIKCEQNLGHDTMYWYKQDSKKFLKIMFSYNNKELIINETVPNRFSPKSPDKAHLNLHINSLELGDSAVYFCASSQHERETGELFFGEGSRLTVL.